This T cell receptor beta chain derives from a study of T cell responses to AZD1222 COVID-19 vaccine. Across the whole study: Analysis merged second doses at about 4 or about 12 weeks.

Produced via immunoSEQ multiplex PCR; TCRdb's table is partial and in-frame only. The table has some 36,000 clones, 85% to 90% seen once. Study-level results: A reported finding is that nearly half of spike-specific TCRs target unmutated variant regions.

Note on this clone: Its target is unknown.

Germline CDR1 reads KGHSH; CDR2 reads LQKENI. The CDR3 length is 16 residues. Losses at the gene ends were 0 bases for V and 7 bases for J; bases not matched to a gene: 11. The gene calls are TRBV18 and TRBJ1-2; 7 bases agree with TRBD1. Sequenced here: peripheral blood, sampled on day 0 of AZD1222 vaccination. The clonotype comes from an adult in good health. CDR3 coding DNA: TGTGCCAGCTCACCACCGTCCCAGGGGGGGAAAGGTGGCTACACCTTC. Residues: CASSPPSQGGKGGYTF.